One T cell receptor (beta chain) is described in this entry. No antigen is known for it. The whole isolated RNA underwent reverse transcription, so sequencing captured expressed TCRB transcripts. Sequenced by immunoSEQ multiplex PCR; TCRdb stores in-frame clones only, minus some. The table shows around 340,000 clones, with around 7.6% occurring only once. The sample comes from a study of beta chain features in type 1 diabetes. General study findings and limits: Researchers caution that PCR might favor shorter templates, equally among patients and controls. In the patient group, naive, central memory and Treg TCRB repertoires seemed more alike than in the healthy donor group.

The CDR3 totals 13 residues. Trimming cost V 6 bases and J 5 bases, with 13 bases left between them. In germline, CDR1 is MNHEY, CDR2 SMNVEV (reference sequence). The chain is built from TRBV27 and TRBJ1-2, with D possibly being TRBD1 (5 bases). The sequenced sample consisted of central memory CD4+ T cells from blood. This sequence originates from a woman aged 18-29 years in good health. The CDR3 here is CASRPTGGYGYTF. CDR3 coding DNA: TGTGCCAGCAGACCGACGGGGGGGTATGGCTACACCTTC.